This entry describes one T cell receptor (beta chain). The antigen it binds to is not known. The input lacks base qualities; no much larger clone sits a single base away. The source of the sample is a study of blood T cells in healthy people across ages (dated by TCRdb to about 2015). General notes on the study: In model experiments, template switching captured about one uniquely barcoded TCR beta cDNA molecule for every two T cells. To avoid experimental bias, donors of different ages were distributed randomly across sequencing lanes. Donors were grouped into four age groups: young (average 16 years), middle-aged (roughly 38), aged (around 60) and long-lived (approximately 78). Using deep sequencing normalized with unique cDNA molecular identifiers, the study measured how TCR beta repertoire diversity changes with age. For two donors (one aged 18 to 30 and one aged 80 or older), the study analyzed two additional independent replicas of 1 million unique cDNA reads from the same blood draw.

Library generation was performed with 5' RACE. The instrument given in TCRdb is Illumina HiSeq 2500. A second roughly 6 to 11 cycle PCR used a sample-barcoded 5' primer and a J-beta primer mix. A unique molecular identifier was introduced onto each TCR beta cDNA molecule by a template-switch 5' adaptor carrying 12 random nucleotides. Each sample yielded at least 3 million CDR3-containing paired-end reads. First-strand cDNA was synthesized from all RNA with the Mint cDNA synthesis kit, primed by a TRBC-specific oligonucleotide. Following uracil-DNA glycosylase treatment, a first 18-cycle PCR with universal primers M1SS and BC2_uni_R was performed on all cDNA. Concerning the study's data processing: Each sample was normalized by randomly selecting 1 million high-quality reads, each carrying a distinct molecular identifier. Instead of being binned into consensus sequences, reads with shared molecular identifiers were discarded. MiTCR, set to a Q25 quality threshold and the strictest error-elimination algorithm, was used for CDR3 identification, clonotype clustering and error correction. Lower-bound total TCR beta diversity was estimated with a nonparametric unseen species model using Euler transformation. TCRdb reran the public reads through fastp at Q25 and MiXCR, keeping productive beta chains. Rows merge per CDR3 protein into single entries with the most common DNA and genes. TCRdb's processing, not the authors', yielded these V and J calls. This sample gives over 300,000 distinct CDR3 sequences in total; over 45% of them show up just once. The ten largest clonotypes hold around 49% of the sample.

The 39 donors, aged 6 to 90 years, were systemically healthy Caucasian individuals from Russia. Approximately 10 milliliters of peripheral blood were collected from each donor into EDTA-treated Vacutainer tubes. Ficoll-Paque density-gradient centrifugation was used to isolate PBMCs, with at least 6 million obtained per sample. Total RNA was extracted from PBMCs with Trizol reagent, with at least 6 micrograms obtained per sample. For every donor, an aliquot of PBMCs went through flow cytometry to measure the percentages of naive CD45RAhigh/CD27high T cells. The trim is 2 bases for V and 4 bases for J, with a gap of 10 bases between the germline ends. From its cysteine to its phenylalanine, the CDR3 spans 13 amino acids. Just CDR3 DNA is preserved here, 39 bases in frame from base 1. From the germline V gene (reference sequence), CDR1 is DFQATT and CDR2 is SNEGSKA. General findings and caveats noted by the study authors: Conclusive comparison of naive and antigen-experienced compartments was prevented by the profiling of bulk unsorted PBMCs. Total diversity estimates from one million sequenced T cells were considered lower bounds and underestimates. Because donor CMV infection status was unknown, age-related changes in expanded clonotypes were potentially confounded. There was a strong correlation between observed TCR beta diversity and the percentage of naive T cells measured by flow cytometry. As age increased, observed TCR beta diversity per million T cells dropped in a roughly linear way, and a significant reduction was already evident by age about 40. Compared with the aged group, more naive CD4+ T cells, fewer expanded clones and increased TCR diversity were shown by the long-lived group, suggesting age selection.

The rearrangement combines TRBV20-1 with TRBJ2-3; the D gene cannot be resolved beyond TRBD1 or TRBD2, each matching 6 bases. The sequence came from a man aged 60 to 75 in good health. Sequencing was done on a sample of blood. The CDR3 reads as follows: CSARRGVPDTQYF. The bases read TGCAGTGCTAGAAGGGGGGTGCCAGATACGCAGTATTTT.